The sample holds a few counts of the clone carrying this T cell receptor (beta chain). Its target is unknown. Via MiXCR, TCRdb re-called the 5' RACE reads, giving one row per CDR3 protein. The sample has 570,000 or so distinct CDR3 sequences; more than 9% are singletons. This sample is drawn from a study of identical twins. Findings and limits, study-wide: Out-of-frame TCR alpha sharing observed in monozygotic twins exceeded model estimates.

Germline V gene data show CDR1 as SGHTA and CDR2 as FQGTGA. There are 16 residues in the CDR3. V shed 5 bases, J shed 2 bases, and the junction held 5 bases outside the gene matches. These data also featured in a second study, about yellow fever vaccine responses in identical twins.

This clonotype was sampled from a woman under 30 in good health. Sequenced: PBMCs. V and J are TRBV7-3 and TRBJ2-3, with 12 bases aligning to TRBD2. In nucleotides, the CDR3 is TGTGCCAGCAGCCTCGGACTAGCGGGGAACACAGATACGCAGTATTTT. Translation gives CASSLGLAGNTDTQYF.